This passage covers 30 T cell receptor beta chains from one sample sequenced in a study of blood T cell repertoires in COVID-19. Produced via immunoSEQ multiplex PCR; TCRdb's table is partial and in-frame only. The data contain around 150,000 clones, almost 85% of them singletons. Material: PBMCs or T cells enriched from blood (not recorded which). All receptors derive from a man aged 45-65 years who had recovered from COVID-19.

The chain employs TRBV7-9 and TRBJ1-5; D uncertain. Germline assignment: CDR1 SEHNR and CDR2 FQNEAQ (reference sequence). This CDR3 comprises 14 residues. V dropped 7 bases and J dropped 0 bases, with 10 bases sitting between them. The DNA for the CDR3 is TGTGCCAGCACTTCAACTGATAGCAATCAGCCCCAGCATTTT. Residues: CASTSTDSNQPQHF.

The chain employs TRBV6-5 and TRBJ1-1, with D possibly matching TRBD1 (6 bases). The V and J ends lost 6 bases and 10 bases respectively, with 18 bases between them. The CDR3 contains 13 residues. The germline V gene encodes CDR1 MNHEY and CDR2 SVGAGI. The CDR3 DNA follows: TGTGCCAGCAGCCTCACAGGGTTAAGGTCAGCTTTCTTT. Amino acid sequence: CASSLTGLRSAFF.

The chain couples TRBV27 to TRBJ1-5; TRBD1 matches 9 bases. Germline values: CDR1 MNHEY, CDR2 SMNVEV (reference sequence). V shed 2 bases, J shed 4 bases, and the junction held 6 bases outside the gene matches. The CDR3 has 16 amino acids. This CDR3 is CASSLRGTGTNQPQHF. For the CDR3, the DNA is TGTGCCAGCAGTTTACGGGGGACAGGGACAAATCAGCCCCAGCATTTT.

The V gene is TRBV5-1, the J gene TRBJ2-3; the match to TRBD2 covers 12 bases. The germline V gene has CDR1 SGHRS and CDR2 YFSETQ. V lost 3 bases and J lost 0; bases outside the gene matches: 5. This CDR3 region has 17 residues. CDR3 residues: CASSSGLAGPSTDTQYF. The CDR3 nucleotides are TGCGCCAGCAGCTCCGGACTAGCGGGACCCAGCACAGATACGCAGTATTTT.

The chain couples TRBV29-1 to TRBJ1-1, with D tentatively TRBD1 (5 bases). CDR3 length: 14 residues. CDR1 SQVTM and CDR2 ANQGSEA come from the germline V gene. Trimming took off 2 bases at V and 5 bases at J, with 15 bases between the two ends. The CDR3 reads CSVESGAGGTEAFF. The CDR3 DNA is TGCAGCGTTGAATCTGGGGCAGGTGGAACTGAAGCTTTCTTT.

The V and J genes are TRBV7-3 and TRBJ2-5, with D unresolved. The V end was cut by 1 base, the J end by 3 bases, with 6 bases between. Germline loops: CDR1 SGHTA, CDR2 FQGTGA. This CDR3 is built from 13 residues. This CDR3 is CASSLSVEETQYF. The CDR3 DNA is TGTGCCAGCAGCTTAAGCGTGGAAGAGACCCAGTACTTC.

The sample holds one count of this clone. An end of the junction differs from the germline gene, which may be a read error. This chain joins TRBV29-1 and TRBJ2-7; D might be TRBD1 (6 bases). Germline loops: CDR1 SQVTM, CDR2 ANQGSEA. This CDR3 has 11 amino acids. The CDR3 nucleotides read TGCAGCGTTTCAGAGGGACACCAGAAAAACTTC. Translation gives CSVSEGHQKNF.

The V gene is TRBV3-1 (or the pseudogene TRBV3-2), the J gene TRBJ1-6; TRBD1 agrees at 9 bases. J lost 0 bases, V lost 3 bases, and 15 bases had no gene match. Per germline, CDR1 LGHDT and CDR2 YNNKEL (reference sequence). The CDR3 totals 21 residues. The CDR3: CASSHYSGGQGLSSYNSPLHF. The CDR3 DNA is TGTGCCAGCAGCCACTATAGTGGGGGACAGGGCCTAAGCTCCTATAATTCACCCCTCCACTTT.

The chain employs TRBV5-1 and TRBJ2-1; D might be TRBD1 (6 bases). The germline V gene has CDR1 SGHRS and CDR2 YFSETQ. This CDR3 comprises 15 residues. The V end was cut by 0 bases, the J end by 6 bases, with 13 bases between. The CDR3 DNA reads as TGCGCCAGCAGCTTGGATCGGCCAGGGGTCAATGAGCAGTTCTTC. Protein product: CASSLDRPGVNEQFF.

In its sample, this clone was seen once. The chain carries TRBV28 and TRBJ2-1; 9 bases map to TRBD1. This CDR3 spans 15 amino acids. The junction had 3 bases not matched to a gene; V was cut back by 5 bases and J by 1 base. Germline-derived CDR1 and CDR2 are MDHEN and SYDVKM. CDR3 amino acids: CASSGTGLSYNEQFF. The CDR3, as DNA: TGTGCCAGCAGTGGGACAGGGCTTTCCTACAATGAGCAGTTCTTC.

The chain couples TRBV19 to TRBJ1-2, with 9 positions matching TRBD1. The CDR3 consists of 15 residues. After removal of 6 bases from V and 0 bases from J, the junction contained 5 bases not matched to a gene. The germline CDR1 and CDR2 sequences are LNHDA and SQIVND (reference sequence). The CDR3 sequence is CASSRQGGTNYGYTF. The CDR3 DNA reads as TGTGCCAGTAGCCGACAGGGGGGAACTAACTATGGCTACACCTTC. The variable domain in full, with the rest retrieved from reference TRBV19 and TRBJ1-2, is DGGITQSPKYLFRKEGQNVTLSCEQNLNHDAMYWYRQDPGQGLRLIYYSQIVNDFQKGDIAEGYSVSREKKESFPLTVTSAQKNPTAFYLCASSRQGGTNYGYTFGSGTRLTVV.

This clone was counted between two and nine times. V usage is TRBV5-1 and J usage is TRBJ2-1; D is perhaps TRBD1 (6 bases). Germline V CDR1 and CDR2: SGHRS, YFSETQ. Trimming removed 0 bases from V and 9 bases from J, with 19 bases in between. CDR3 length: 16 amino acids. CDR3 region: CASSLGPLGGNGEQFF. The DNA for the CDR3 is TGCGCCAGCAGCTTGGGGCCCCTTGGGGGCAACGGTGAGCAGTTCTTC.

The J gene is TRBJ2-1, the V gene TRBV25-1; TRBD2 matches 9 bases. Germline lookup yields CDR1 MGHDK and CDR2 SYGVNS. The ends lost 2 bases at V and 7 bases at J; junction bases unmatched: 9. The CDR3 totals 16 residues. CDR3 loop: CASSEGDSGSFNEQFF. The CDR3, as DNA: TGTGCCAGCAGTGAAGGGGATAGCGGGAGTTTTAATGAGCAGTTCTTC.

The V call is TRBV6-5, the J call TRBJ1-5; TRBD1 matches 9 bases. Trimming took 4 bases from V and 3 from J; bases not matched to a gene: 4. The CDR3 covers 15 residues. CDR1 MNHEY and CDR2 SVGAGI come from the germline V gene. The CDR3 DNA is TGTGCCAGCAGTTTGGGACAGGGAATCAATCAGCCCCAGCATTTT. Translated: CASSLGQGINQPQHF.

The chain combines TRBV5-1 with TRBJ2-1; 12 nucleotides align to TRBD2. The V gene end was trimmed by 0 bases and the J gene end by 2 bases; junction bases not matched to a gene: 9. Germline V lookup: CDR1 SGHRS, CDR2 YFSETQ. This CDR3 has 19 residues. CDR3 in amino acids: CASSLAGTSGPAAYNEQFF. CDR3 DNA sequence: TGCGCCAGCAGCTTGGCCGGGACTAGCGGGCCGGCCGCCTACAATGAGCAGTTCTTC. The complete variable domain, with remaining parts taken from reference TRBV5-1 and TRBJ2-1, reads KAGVTQTPRYLIKTRGQQVTLSCSPISGHRSVSWYQQTPGQGLQFLFEYFSETQRNKGNFPGRFSGRQFSNSRSEMNVSTLELGDSALYLCASSLAGTSGPAAYNEQFFGPGTRLTVL.

The V gene is TRBV7-3, the J gene TRBJ2-3, with a possible D match to TRBD1 (5 bases). Germline CDR1 SGHTA, CDR2 FQGTGA. V was clipped by 0 bases and J by 6 bases, with 10 bases between them. This CDR3 is built from 14 residues. The CDR3 DNA reads TGTGCCAGCAGCTTAACGGGGCGGACGGATACGCAGTATTTT. This encodes CASSLTGRTDTQYF.

This clone showed up just once. This chain uses TRBV6-2 or TRBV6-3 with TRBJ1-1; possible D gene TRBD1, 6 bases. This CDR3 contains 16 residues. The V end lost 3 bases, the J end lost 0 bases, and 14 bases lay between the germline ends. The germline V gene has CDR1 MNHEY and CDR2 SVGEGT. CDR3 region: CASSYSRGGLNTEAFF. CDR3 nucleotide sequence: TGTGCCAGCAGTTATTCAAGGGGGGGCCTGAACACTGAAGCTTTCTTT.

The CDR3: CSVERQGDGYTF. The DNA of the CDR3 is TGCAGCGTTGAAAGGCAGGGGGATGGCTACACCTTC. This sequence joins TRBV29-1 and TRBJ1-2; 7 nucleotides agree with TRBD1. J was trimmed by 6 bases and V by 2 bases; bases with no gene match: 3. Germline CDR1 SQVTM, CDR2 ANQGSEA. The CDR3 has 12 amino acids.

In DNA, the CDR3 is TGCAGCGTTGATACGCTGGGGGCACCTAATGAAAAACTGTTTTTT. Its translation is CSVDTLGAPNEKLFF. The chain links TRBV29-1 to TRBJ1-4; D may be TRBD1 (6 bases). Trimming removed 3 bases from V and 3 bases from J, with 14 bases in between. The CDR3 is 15 amino acids. In germline, CDR1 is SQVTM, CDR2 ANQGSEA.

The chain links TRBV6-5 to TRBJ2-3; D possibly corresponds to TRBD2 (5 bases). Trimming took 6 bases from V and 2 from J, leaving 9 bases between them. Germline V CDR1 and CDR2: MNHEY, SVGAGI. The CDR3 has 13 residues. CDR3 amino acids: CASRLASTDTQYF. CDR3 in DNA: TGTGCCAGCAGGCTAGCCTCCACAGATACGCAGTATTTT.

Only a few counts were recorded for this clone. In DNA form, the CDR3 reads TGTGCCAGCAGCTTAAGTTTGGGAGGCACTGAAGCTTTCTTT. Its protein product is CASSLSLGGTEAFF. The chain couples TRBV7-9 to TRBJ1-1; D is ambiguous. Germline V gene sequence: CDR1 SEHNR, CDR2 FQNEAQ (reference sequence). V lost 2 bases and J lost 4, with 11 bases in between. The CDR3 runs 14 residues.

The chain is built from TRBV5-1 and TRBJ1-2, with 7 positions matching TRBD1. Germline assignment: CDR1 SGHRS and CDR2 YFSETQ. This CDR3 is built from 15 residues. The junction had 8 bases not matched to a gene; V was cut back by 2 bases and J by 4 bases. CDR3 in amino acids: CASSLGTANTYGYTF. The CDR3 bases are TGCGCCAGCAGCTTAGGGACAGCGAACACCTATGGCTACACCTTC. Full variable domain (remainder filled in from reference TRBV5-1 and TRBJ1-2): KAGVTQTPRYLIKTRGQQVTLSCSPISGHRSVSWYQQTPGQGLQFLFEYFSETQRNKGNFPGRFSGRQFSNSRSEMNVSTLELGDSALYLCASSLGTANTYGYTFGSGTRLTVV.

A note on this clone: Other DNA sequences in this specimen translate into the identical CDR3. This chain links TRBV5-1 with TRBJ2-7; 10 nucleotides align to TRBD2. The V gene's germline CDR1 is SGHRS and CDR2 YFSETQ. The CDR3 is made up of 15 amino acids. Trimming took 0 bases from V and 4 from J; bases not matched to a gene: 4. CDR3 DNA sequence: TGCGCCAGCAGCTTGGCTCTAGCGGGAGTTTACGAGCAGTACTTC. Translation: CASSLALAGVYEQYF.

This rearrangement joins TRBV14 to TRBJ1-4; weak D call: TRBD1 (5 bases). The germline V gene has CDR1 SGHDN and CDR2 FVKESK. The V end lost 2 bases, the J end lost 5 bases, and 9 bases lay between the germline ends. The CDR3 is 14 residues long. The CDR3 sequence is CASSQIGANEKLFF. In DNA form, the CDR3 reads TGTGCCAGCAGCCAAATAGGGGCGAATGAAAAACTGTTTTTT. Using reference TRBV14 and TRBJ1-4 for the parts outside the CDR3, the full variable domain is EAGVTQFPSHSVIEKGQTVTLRCDPISGHDNLYWYRRVMGKEIKFLLHFVKESKQDESGMPNNRFLAERTGGTYSTLKVQPAELEDSGVYFCASSQIGANEKLFFGSGTQLSVL.

V usage is TRBV7-6 and J usage is TRBJ2-7; 12 bases are a match to TRBD2. The CDR3 length is 17 residues. With 7 bases clipped from V and 2 bases from J, the junction kept 12 bases outside the gene matches. Germline CDR1 is SGHVS and CDR2 is FNYEAQ. The CDR3 DNA follows: TGTGCCAGCACCAGGACTAGCGGGAATCTCCTAGCCTACGAGCAGTACTTC. Translated: CASTRTSGNLLAYEQYF.

This clone was seen just once. This chain joins TRBV5-1 and TRBJ2-5, with 7 nucleotides matching TRBD1. Germline V gene lookup returns CDR1 SGHRS and CDR2 YFSETQ. The CDR3 covers 16 residues. V trimming: 4 bases; J trimming: 0 bases; junction bases outside the gene matches: 9. Written as DNA, the CDR3 is TGCGCCAGCAGCACGACCGCAGGGGGTAACCAAGAGACCCAGTACTTC. It encodes CASSTTAGGNQETQYF.

V and J are TRBV28 and TRBJ2-7, with TRBD1 matching 9 bases. CDR1 and CDR2 (germline): MDHEN, SYDVKM. The V and J ends lost 6 bases and 3 bases, in that order; junction bases with no gene match: 6. This CDR3 has 14 amino acids. CDR3 residues: CASSPGTGSYEQYF. The CDR3 bases are TGTGCCAGCAGCCCCGGGACAGGGAGCTACGAGCAGTACTTC.

The V and J genes are TRBV18 and TRBJ1-3; no clear D gene. This CDR3 comprises 14 residues. CDR1 KGHSH and CDR2 LQKENI come from the germline V gene. V shed 3 bases and J shed 8 bases, with 14 bases lying between them. CDR3: CASSPTDRYDTIYF. CDR3 in DNA: TGTGCCAGCTCACCCACCGATCGGTACGACACCATATATTTT.

This chain joins TRBV4-2 and TRBJ2-2, with TRBD1 identical over 9 bases. Germline CDR1 LGHNA, CDR2 YNFKEQ. There are 16 residues in the CDR3. With V trimmed by 4 bases and J by 0 bases, 3 bases remained unmatched. The CDR3 here is CASSLRTGANTGELFF. The CDR3 DNA reads TGTGCCAGCAGCCTCCGGACAGGGGCGAACACCGGGGAGCTGTTTTTT.

The genes are TRBV10-3 and TRBJ1-6; 8 nucleotides agree with TRBD1. Germline CDR1 is ENHRY and CDR2 is SYGVKD. The CDR3 totals 15 residues. V was pared by 5 bases and J by 3 bases, with 3 bases of the junction left unmatched. The CDR3 region is CAISPGGNYNSPLHF. As DNA, the CDR3 is TGTGCCATCAGTCCAGGGGGCAACTATAATTCACCCCTCCACTTT.